This T cell receptor beta chain derives from a study of identical twins. Germline CDR1 reads MGHRA; CDR2 reads YSYEKL. There are 14 residues in the CDR3. The V gene lost 3 bases and the J gene lost 10 bases, with 18 bases spanning the gap. In every case, the donor was a healthy Caucasian. Study-level results: Cross-sectional statistical analysis was relied on for the conclusions, without the same donors being followed. Among out-of-frame alpha sequences shared by twins, low generation probability occurred in excess. Whereas memory repertoires showed no such difference, abundant cord blood beta clonotypes carried fewer insertions.

This clonotype appeared a few times. As yet, its antigen is unknown. TCRdb itself ran the 5' RACE reads through MiXCR, one entry per CDR3 protein. The sample holds 450,000 or so distinct CDR3 sequences, 18% seen once. The V call is TRBV4-1, the J call TRBJ1-1, with TRBD1 as a possible D gene (6 bases). The sequenced material came from naive T cells sorted from blood. The receptor comes from a man in his forties or fifties in good health. This chain's CDR3 is CASSHKTGTLGAFF. CDR3 DNA: TGCGCCAGCAGCCACAAGACAGGAACCTTGGGAGCTTTCTTT.